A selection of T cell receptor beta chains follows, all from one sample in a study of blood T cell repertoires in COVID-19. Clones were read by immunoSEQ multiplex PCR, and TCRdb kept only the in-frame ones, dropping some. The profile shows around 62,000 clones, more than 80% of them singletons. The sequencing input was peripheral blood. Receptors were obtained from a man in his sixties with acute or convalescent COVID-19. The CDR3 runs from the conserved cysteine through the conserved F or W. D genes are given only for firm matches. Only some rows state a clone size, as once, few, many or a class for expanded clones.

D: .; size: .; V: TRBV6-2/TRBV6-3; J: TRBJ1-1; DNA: TGTGCCAGCAGTTACACCGATTATTCGGAGGCTTTCTTT; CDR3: CASSYTDYSEAFF
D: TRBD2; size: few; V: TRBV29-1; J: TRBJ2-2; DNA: TGCAGCGGTATGTCTAGCGGTCGAACCGGGGAGCTGTTTTTT; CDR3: CSGMSSGRTGELFF
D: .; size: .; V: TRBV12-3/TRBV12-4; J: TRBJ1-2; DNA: TGTGCCAGCAGCAGGGCAACCTATGGCTACACCTTC; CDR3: CASSRATYGYTF
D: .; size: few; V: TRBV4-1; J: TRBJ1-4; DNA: TGCGCCAGCAGCCAAGGACAGAGTCGGTCTAATGAAAAACTGTTTTTT; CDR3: CASSQGQSRSNEKLFF
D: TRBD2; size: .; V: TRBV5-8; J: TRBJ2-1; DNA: TGTGCCAGCAGCTGGGGAGGGCCAGATGAGCAGTTCTTC; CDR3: CASSWGGPDEQFF
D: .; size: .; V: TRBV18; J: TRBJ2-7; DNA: TGTGCCAGCTCGTCACTTACAGTATACGAGCAGTACTTC; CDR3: CASSSLTVYEQYF
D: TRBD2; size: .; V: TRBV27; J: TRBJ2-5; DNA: TGTGCCAGCAGTGCCAGACTAGCGGGAGAGTGGGATCAAGAGACCCAGTACTTC; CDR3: CASSARLAGEWDQETQYF
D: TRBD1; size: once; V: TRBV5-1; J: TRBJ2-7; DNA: TGCGCCAGCAGCTTGGCGGGCCAGGGGGTCAACGAGCAGTACTTC; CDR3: CASSLAGQGVNEQYF
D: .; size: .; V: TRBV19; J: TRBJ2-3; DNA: TGTGCCAGTAATAAAGGACTACGTACTAGCACAGATACGCAGTATTTT; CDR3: CASNKGLRTSTDTQYF
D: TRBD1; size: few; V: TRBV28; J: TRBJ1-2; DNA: TGTGCCAGCAGTTTACTGACAGGGGGCTCTGACTATGGCTACACCTTC; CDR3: CASSLLTGGSDYGYTF
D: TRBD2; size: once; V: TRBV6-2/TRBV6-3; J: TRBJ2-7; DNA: TGTGCCAGCAGTACTCTAGCGGGAGGCCCCTACGAGCAGTACTTC; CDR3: CASSTLAGGPYEQYF
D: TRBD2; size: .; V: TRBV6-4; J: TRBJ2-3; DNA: TGTGCCAGCAGTGAAGCGGGAGGCACAGATACGCAGTATTTT; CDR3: CASSEAGGTDTQYF
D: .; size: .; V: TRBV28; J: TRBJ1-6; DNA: TGTGCCAGCAGTTTACCCCGACAGGCATCGGATTCACCCCTCCACTTT; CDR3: CASSLPRQASDSPLHF
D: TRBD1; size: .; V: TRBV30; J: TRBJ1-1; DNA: TGTGCCTGGAGTGCCCGGACAGGGGGGAACACTGAAGCTTTCTTT; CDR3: CAWSARTGGNTEAFF
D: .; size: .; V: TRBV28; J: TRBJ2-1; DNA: TGTGCCAGCAGTTTAACCAGGGGGGTCAATGAGCAGTTCTTC; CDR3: CASSLTRGVNEQFF
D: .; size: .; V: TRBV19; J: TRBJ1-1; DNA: TGTGCCAGTAGTACTCAGGGAGGCACTGAAGCTTTCTTT; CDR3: CASSTQGGTEAFF
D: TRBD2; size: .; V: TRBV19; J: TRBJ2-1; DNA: TGTGCCACCTCCACCAGACTAGCGGGGTACAATGAGCAGTTCTTC; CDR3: CATSTRLAGYNEQFF
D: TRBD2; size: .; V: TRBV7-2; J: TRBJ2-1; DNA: TGTGCCAGCAGCTATAGCGGGAGGATCTCCTACAATGAGCAGTTCTTC; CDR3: CASSYSGRISYNEQFF
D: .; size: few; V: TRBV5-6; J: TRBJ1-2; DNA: TGTGCCAGCAGCCCCACCATGGGGGCAATTTATGGCTACACCTTC; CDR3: CASSPTMGAIYGYTF
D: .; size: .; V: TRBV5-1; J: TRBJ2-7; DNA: TGCGCCAGCAGCTTGGCCGGAGGGGCAGAGCAGTACTTC; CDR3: CASSLAGGAEQYF
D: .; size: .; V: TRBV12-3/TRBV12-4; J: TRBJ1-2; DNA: TGTGCCAGCAGTTTGTGGCAGGCCTATGGCTACACCTTC; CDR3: CASSLWQAYGYTF
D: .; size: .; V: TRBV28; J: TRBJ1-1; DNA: TGTGCCAGCAGTTTACCACGGGATATGAACACTGAAGCTTTCTTT; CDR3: CASSLPRDMNTEAFF
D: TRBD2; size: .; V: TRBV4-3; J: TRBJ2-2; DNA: TGCGCCAGCAGCCAAGAATTGGGGTCGCTTAGCGGGGGGGAGCTGTTTTTT; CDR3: CASSQELGSLSGGELFF